Given below is one T cell receptor beta chain in context. These data are taken from a study of shared T cell receptors in the human thymus. Germline-derived CDR1 and CDR2 are SGHVS and FQNEAQ. This CDR3 has 16 amino acids. J lost 2 bases, V lost 3 bases, and 9 bases had no gene match. Measured with immunoSEQ multiplex PCR; TCRdb has only the in-frame clones, and not every one. The sample shows roughly 550,000 clones, about 80% of them seen only once. This sample also appeared in a second study, on human thymus T cells.

This chain uses TRBV7-8 with TRBJ2-5; the match to TRBD1 covers 7 bases. This TCR came from a boy less than two years old with a congenital heart defect. The sample taken for sequencing was thymocytes. CDR3 nucleotide sequence: TGTGCCAGCAGCTTTAGTCCGGAGGACAGGCAAGAGACCCAGTACTTC. As protein: CASSFSPEDRQETQYF.